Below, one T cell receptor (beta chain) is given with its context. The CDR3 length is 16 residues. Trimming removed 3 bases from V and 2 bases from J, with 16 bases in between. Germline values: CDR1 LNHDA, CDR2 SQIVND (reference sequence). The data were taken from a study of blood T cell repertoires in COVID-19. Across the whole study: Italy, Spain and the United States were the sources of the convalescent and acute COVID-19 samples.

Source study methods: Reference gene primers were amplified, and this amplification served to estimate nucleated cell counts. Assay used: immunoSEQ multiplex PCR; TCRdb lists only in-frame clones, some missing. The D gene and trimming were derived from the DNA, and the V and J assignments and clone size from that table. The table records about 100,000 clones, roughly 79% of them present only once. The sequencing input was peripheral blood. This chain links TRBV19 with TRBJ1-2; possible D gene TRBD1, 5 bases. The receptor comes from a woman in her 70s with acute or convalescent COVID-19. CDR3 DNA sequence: TGTGCCAGTAGTATCGGCGCCCTCGGGGGAAACTATGGCTACACCTTC. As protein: CASSIGALGGNYGYTF.